Described below is a single T cell receptor beta chain sequence and its context. This entry comes from a study of circulating and synovial CD4+ cells in juvenile arthritis. Per germline, CDR1 SGHTA and CDR2 FQGNSA. V was shortened by 8 bases and J by 6 bases, with 21 bases between the two germline ends. The CDR3 has 15 amino acids. Samples derive from patients with active juvenile idiopathic arthritis. TCRdb's table, derived via immunoSEQ multiplex PCR, lists solely in-frame clones and lacks some. The sample includes 30,000 to 40,000 clones, approximately 94% of them seen just once. The sample taken for sequencing was CD4+ T cells from blood. This sequence was found in a human donor with juvenile idiopathic arthritis. V and J are TRBV7-2 and TRBJ2-3, with D possibly being TRBD2 (7 bases). The CDR3 protein is CASGGGRPNLDTQYF. In DNA form, the CDR3 reads TGTGCCAGCGGGGGGGGCCGACCTAATCTGGATACGCAGTATTTT.